This T cell receptor (beta chain) was documented in a study of beta chain features in type 1 diabetes. Overall study results and limits: At VDJ recombination sites, type 1 diabetes patients had fewer insertions and more deleted nucleotides.

This clone was counted only a few times. Its target is not known. This same CDR3 is encoded by further DNA sequences in the sample. Since all of the isolated RNA was reverse transcribed, expressed TCRB transcripts were what got sequenced. Libraries were prepared by immunoSEQ multiplex PCR; TCRdb keeps only in-frame clonotypes and omits some of them. The repertoire includes fewer than 650,000 clones, 15% to 19% of them detected once, and roughly 0.098% sits in the top ten. The TCR originated in a man aged 18 to 35 in good health. The sequenced sample was naive CD4+ T cells from blood.

The CDR3 is CASSIAGETQYF. CDR3 nucleotides: TGTGCCAGTAGTATAGCCGGGGAGACCCAGTACTTC. The chain links TRBV19 to TRBJ2-5; D uncertain. The CDR3 consists of 12 residues. The germline V and J ends were trimmed by 1 base and 5 bases, with 5 bases remaining between them. Per the germline V gene, CDR1 is LNHDA and CDR2 is SQIVND (reference sequence). The full variable domain, completed using reference TRBV19 and TRBJ2-5, is DGGITQSPKYLFRKEGQNVTLSCEQNLNHDAMYWYRQDPGQGLRLIYYSQIVNDFQKGDIAEGYSVSREKKESFPLTVTSAQKNPTAFYLCASSIAGETQYFGPGTRLLVL.